Listed below are T cell receptor beta chains from one sample, sequenced in a study of response to subunit inactivated influenza vaccine. TCRdb re-derived calls from the RT-PCR reads in MiXCR, one entry per CDR3 protein. This sample has about 650,000 distinct CDR3 sequences, with about 15% found just once. The sample consisted of PBMCs from blood, taken about 12 days after vaccination. These receptors came from a man in his fifties who received an inactivated influenza vaccine. CDR3s include the opening cysteine and the closing phenylalanine or tryptophan. D genes are given only for firm matches. The listing skips clone size in some rows; elsewhere it reads once, few, many or a size class.

CDR3aa: CATSDVPHEEHEQFF
CDR3nt: TGTGCCACCAGCGACGTACCCCATGAGGAGCATGAGCAGTTCTTC
j_gene: TRBJ2-1
d_gene: -
abundance: -
v_gene: TRBV15

CDR3aa: CASSQFWDGSTDTQYF
CDR3nt: TGCGCCAGCAGCCAATTCTGGGACGGTAGCACAGATACGCAGTATTTT
j_gene: TRBJ2-3
d_gene: -
abundance: many
v_gene: TRBV4-1

CDR3aa: CAISESPFSTDTQYF
CDR3nt: TGTGCCATCAGTGAGTCGCCGTTCAGCACAGATACGCAGTATTTT
j_gene: TRBJ2-3
d_gene: -
abundance: -
v_gene: TRBV10-3

CDR3aa: CAIYGGPQYF
CDR3nt: TGTGCCATCTACGGGGGGCCCCAGTATTTT
j_gene: TRBJ2-3
d_gene: -
abundance: -
v_gene: TRBV2

CDR3aa: CASSLKGTSGNSYEQYF
CDR3nt: TGTGCCAGCAGCTTAAAAGGGACTAGCGGGAACTCCTACGAGCAGTACTTC
j_gene: TRBJ2-7
d_gene: TRBD2
abundance: few
v_gene: TRBV7-9

CDR3aa: CASSRGWLNTEAFF
CDR3nt: TGCGCCAGCAGCCGGGGTTGGTTGAACACTGAAGCTTTCTTT
j_gene: TRBJ1-1
d_gene: -
abundance: few
v_gene: TRBV5-1

CDR3aa: CASHRGLAGPYNEQFF
CDR3nt: TGTGCCAGTCATAGGGGGCTAGCGGGGCCCTACAATGAGCAGTTCTTC
j_gene: TRBJ2-1
d_gene: TRBD2
abundance: -
v_gene: TRBV19

CDR3aa: CSASGTSGSSPNEQFF
CDR3nt: TGCAGTGCTAGCGGGACTAGCGGGAGTTCCCCGAATGAGCAGTTCTTC
j_gene: TRBJ2-1
d_gene: TRBD2
abundance: few
v_gene: TRBV20-1

CDR3aa: CSAVIGGVLRTGELFF
CDR3nt: TGCAGTGCCGTAATAGGAGGAGTTTTAAGAACCGGGGAGCTGTTTTTT
j_gene: TRBJ2-2
d_gene: -
abundance: -
v_gene: TRBV20-1

CDR3aa: CASDPTSGRTDTQYF
CDR3nt: TGTGCCAGCGACCCGACTAGCGGGCGCACAGATACGCAGTATTTT
j_gene: TRBJ2-3
d_gene: TRBD2
abundance: few
v_gene: TRBV11-2

CDR3aa: CASSQVGGGQYNEQFF
CDR3nt: TGTGCCAGCAGCCAAGTTGGCGGGGGTCAATACAATGAGCAGTTCTTC
j_gene: TRBJ2-1
d_gene: TRBD2
abundance: -
v_gene: TRBV4-2

CDR3aa: CSVEDSGIQETQYF
CDR3nt: TGCAGCGTTGAAGATTCCGGGATCCAAGAGACCCAGTACTTC
j_gene: TRBJ2-5
d_gene: -
abundance: -
v_gene: TRBV29-1

CDR3aa: CASSQPGPITGELFF
CDR3nt: TGTGCCAGCAGCCAACCCGGACCGATCACCGGGGAGCTGTTTTTT
j_gene: TRBJ2-2
d_gene: -
abundance: few
v_gene: TRBV4-2

CDR3aa: CASSGGLADTQYF
CDR3nt: TGTGCCAGCAGCGGGGGACTGGCAGATACGCAGTATTTT
j_gene: TRBJ2-3
d_gene: -
abundance: -
v_gene: TRBV5-6

CDR3aa: CASNSHSDRVENTIYF
CDR3nt: TGTGCCAGCAACTCCCATTCCGACAGGGTTGAAAACACCATATATTTT
j_gene: TRBJ1-3
d_gene: -
abundance: -
v_gene: TRBV21-1

CDR3aa: CASSLSTGDTYEQYF
CDR3nt: TGTGCCAGCAGCCTTTCGACAGGGGACACCTACGAGCAGTACTTC
j_gene: TRBJ2-7
d_gene: TRBD1
abundance: many
v_gene: TRBV12-3/TRBV12-4

CDR3aa: CASSQPRGNTGELFF
CDR3nt: TGTGCCAGCAGCCAGCCGAGGGGTAACACCGGGGAGCTGTTTTTT
j_gene: TRBJ2-2
d_gene: -
abundance: few
v_gene: TRBV5-4

CDR3aa: CASSQGGNIGLHEQFF
CDR3nt: TGCGCCAGCAGCCAAGGTGGGAACATTGGGCTCCATGAGCAGTTCTTC
j_gene: TRBJ2-1
d_gene: -
abundance: few
v_gene: TRBV4-3

CDR3aa: CSVGGLPFVSYNEQFF
CDR3nt: TGCAGCGTTGGGGGACTACCCTTTGTTTCCTACAATGAGCAGTTCTTC
j_gene: TRBJ2-1
d_gene: TRBD2
abundance: many
v_gene: TRBV29-1

CDR3aa: CASSGGIQETQYF
CDR3nt: TGTGCCAGCAGCGGAGGCATACAAGAGACCCAGTACTTC
j_gene: TRBJ2-5
d_gene: -
abundance: -
v_gene: TRBV7-2

CDR3aa: CSANQGRRSVYTF
CDR3nt: TGCAGCGCTAACCAGGGACGCCGCTCGGTCTACACCTTC
j_gene: TRBJ1-2
d_gene: -
abundance: -
v_gene: TRBV29-1

CDR3aa: CASSLNDISEAFF
CDR3nt: TGTGCCAGCAGCTTAAACGATATTTCTGAAGCTTTCTTT
j_gene: TRBJ1-1
d_gene: -
abundance: few
v_gene: TRBV7-2

CDR3aa: CASSWVEGAGELFF
CDR3nt: TGTGCCAGCAGCTGGGTCGAAGGGGCCGGGGAGCTGTTTTTT
j_gene: TRBJ2-2
d_gene: -
abundance: -
v_gene: TRBV2

CDR3aa: CASSLGRLGNQPQHF
CDR3nt: TGTGCCAGTAGCCTTGGACGGCTCGGCAATCAGCCCCAGCATTTT
j_gene: TRBJ1-5
d_gene: -
abundance: -
v_gene: TRBV19

CDR3aa: CASSYRGPSGSGAKNNEQFF
CDR3nt: TGTGCCAGCAGTTACAGGGGTCCTAGCGGGAGCGGGGCGAAAAACAATGAGCAGTTCTTC
j_gene: TRBJ2-1
d_gene: TRBD2
abundance: few
v_gene: TRBV6-2/TRBV6-3

CDR3aa: CASSLRAEKLFF
CDR3nt: TGTGCCAGCAGCCTCCGGGCTGAAAAACTGTTTTTT
j_gene: TRBJ1-4
d_gene: -
abundance: -
v_gene: TRBV28

CDR3aa: CASGLGESGNTIYF
CDR3nt: TGTGCCAGCGGCTTGGGCGAATCTGGAAACACCATATATTTT
j_gene: TRBJ1-3
d_gene: -
abundance: -
v_gene: TRBV5-6

CDR3aa: CASRPPGYTSLHF
CDR3nt: TGTGCCAGCAGGCCGCCAGGGTATACGTCCCTCCACTTT
j_gene: TRBJ1-6
d_gene: -
abundance: few
v_gene: TRBV28

CDR3aa: CASSLGTSTYEQYF
CDR3nt: TGTGCCAGCAGTTTAGGGACTAGCACCTACGAGCAGTACTTC
j_gene: TRBJ2-7
d_gene: TRBD2
abundance: many
v_gene: TRBV12-3/TRBV12-4

CDR3aa: CASSLMGRGNEQYF
CDR3nt: TGTGCCAGCAGTTTAATGGGCAGGGGGAACGAGCAGTACTTC
j_gene: TRBJ2-7
d_gene: TRBD1
abundance: few
v_gene: TRBV28

CDR3aa: CASSLGVSYPRSYNEQFF
CDR3nt: TGTGCCAGCAGTTTAGGGGTATCGTACCCCCGCTCCTACAATGAGCAGTTCTTC
j_gene: TRBJ2-1
d_gene: -
abundance: few
v_gene: TRBV11-2

CDR3aa: CAIGTGGKDTQYF
CDR3nt: TGTGCCATCGGAACAGGGGGCAAAGATACGCAGTATTTT
j_gene: TRBJ2-3
d_gene: TRBD1
abundance: few
v_gene: TRBV10-3

CDR3aa: CASSNTLLLGLANNEQFF
CDR3nt: TGTGCCAGCAGCAACACTCTCCTTCTGGGACTAGCCAACAATGAGCAGTTCTTC
j_gene: TRBJ2-1
d_gene: TRBD2
abundance: few
v_gene: TRBV11-2

CDR3aa: CASTSRGAVDNEQFF
CDR3nt: TGTGCCAGCACTAGCAGGGGGGCCGTGGACAATGAGCAGTTCTTC
j_gene: TRBJ2-1
d_gene: -
abundance: -
v_gene: TRBV28

CDR3aa: CSGRPHRGIAFF
CDR3nt: TGCAGCGGGAGGCCTCACAGGGGGATAGCTTTCTTT
j_gene: TRBJ1-1
d_gene: TRBD1
abundance: -
v_gene: TRBV29-1

CDR3aa: CASSPDPGDQPQHF
CDR3nt: TGTGCCAGCAGTCCCGACCCGGGCGATCAGCCCCAGCATTTT
j_gene: TRBJ1-5
d_gene: -
abundance: few
v_gene: TRBV6-1

CDR3aa: CATSGPSPSDTQYF
CDR3nt: TGTGCCACCAGCGGGCCCTCTCCGTCAGATACGCAGTATTTT
j_gene: TRBJ2-3
d_gene: -
abundance: few
v_gene: TRBV15

CDR3aa: CAISESTGFGELFF
CDR3nt: TGTGCCATCAGTGAGTCTACAGGGTTCGGGGAGCTGTTTTTT
j_gene: TRBJ2-2
d_gene: -
abundance: few
v_gene: TRBV10-3

CDR3aa: CSAREVPFGYTF
CDR3nt: TGCAGTGCTAGAGAAGTCCCGTTTGGCTACACCTTC
j_gene: TRBJ1-2
d_gene: -
abundance: -
v_gene: TRBV20-1

CDR3aa: CASSASELYGYTF
CDR3nt: TGTGCCAGCAGTGCCAGCGAACTCTATGGCTACACCTTC
j_gene: TRBJ1-2
d_gene: -
abundance: few
v_gene: TRBV2